The 10 T cell receptor beta chains presented below share a single source sample, sequenced in a study of blood T cell repertoires in COVID-19. Clones were read by immunoSEQ multiplex PCR, and TCRdb kept only the in-frame ones, dropping some. The table includes about 83,000 clones, 88% detected once. Sample: peripheral blood. These receptors were collected from a human donor in a cohort sampled during active COVID-19.

The V call is TRBV7-2, the J call TRBJ1-3; D gene unclear. Trimming stripped 4 bases from V and 0 bases from J, with 13 bases between. This CDR3 is built from 16 residues. The germline V gene has CDR1 SGHTA and CDR2 FQGNSA. CDR3 loop: CASSSQTLGSGNTIYF. For the CDR3, the DNA is TGTGCCAGCAGCTCCCAGACACTGGGCTCTGGAAACACCATATATTTT.

The chain is built from TRBV5-8 and TRBJ2-5, with D possibly being TRBD1 (6 bases). V lost 7 bases and J 5 bases, leaving 15 bases between the germline ends. Germline V gives CDR1 SGHTS, CDR2 YDEGEE. The CDR3 spans 13 residues. The CDR3 nucleotides are TGTGCCAGCGGACACAGGGTACAGGAGACCCAGTACTTC. Its protein product is CASGHRVQETQYF.

This chain links TRBV18 with TRBJ2-1, with 8 bases lining up with TRBD2. V was pared by 3 bases and J by 2 bases, with 3 bases of the junction left unmatched. Germline V gene data show CDR1 as KGHSH and CDR2 as LQKENI. The CDR3 contains 15 residues. In DNA, the CDR3 is TGTGCCAGCTCACCGATAGCGGGACCCTACAATGAGCAGTTCTTC. This encodes CASSPIAGPYNEQFF.

The CDR3, as DNA: TGTGCCAGCAGTCGTAGTGCAGGTATGGTCCAGCCCCAGCATTTT. It is translated as CASSRSAGMVQPQHF. The chain recombines TRBV6-2 or TRBV6-3 with TRBJ1-5; no definite D call. Germline lookup yields CDR1 MNHEY and CDR2 SVGEGT. The CDR3 covers 15 residues. Trimming removed 5 bases at V and 7 bases at J, with 18 bases between.

This chain links TRBV14 with TRBJ1-1, with a possible D match to TRBD1 (5 bases). There are 14 residues in the CDR3. CDR1 SGHDN and CDR2 FVKESK come from the germline V gene. Trimming removed 7 bases at V and 3 bases at J, with 15 bases between. In nucleotides, the CDR3 is TGTGCCAGCACCGCACAGTCGGGGGACACTGAAGCTTTCTTT. It is translated as CASTAQSGDTEAFF.

The chain has TRBV7-6 and TRBJ1-4; D uncertain. The CDR3 consists of 16 residues. CDR1 SGHVS and CDR2 FNYEAQ come from the germline V gene. V dropped 5 bases and J dropped 8 bases, with 21 bases sitting between them. Here the CDR3 reads CASSPQMEGGGEKLFF. CDR3 bases: TGTGCCAGCAGCCCCCAAATGGAGGGTGGCGGAGAAAAACTGTTTTTT.

CDR3 sequence reads: CASSLDFPGTENQPQHF. The DNA for the CDR3 is TGCGCCAGCAGCTTGGATTTCCCAGGGACAGAGAATCAGCCCCAGCATTTT. The chain is built from TRBV5-1 and TRBJ1-5, with TRBD1 matching over 7 bases. CDR1 is SGHRS and CDR2 is YFSETQ in the germline V gene. J gave up 4 bases and V 0 bases, and 10 bases lay outside the gene matches. The CDR3 loop spans 17 amino acids.

The genes are TRBV27 and TRBJ2-1; 8 bases map to TRBD2. CDR3 size: 15 residues. Unmatched junction bases numbered 8, after V lost 2 bases and J lost 8 bases. Germline lookup yields CDR1 MNHEY and CDR2 SMNVEV (reference sequence). The CDR3 nucleotides are TGTGCCAGCAGTTTAGCGGCGGGAGGTTCGTATGAGCAGTTCTTC. Translating it yields CASSLAAGGSYEQFF.

This clone was picked up one time. This chain joins TRBV18 and TRBJ2-1; D gene uncertain. V shed 2 bases and J shed 4 bases, with 15 bases lying between them. CDR1 and CDR2 from the germline V gene are KGHSH and LQKENI. CDR3 size: 16 residues. This chain's CDR3 is CASSPFFGSLYNEQFF. The CDR3, as DNA: TGTGCCAGCTCACCATTCTTCGGGTCGTTATACAATGAGCAGTTCTTC.

This clone was detected ten times or more. This sequence joins TRBV5-5 and TRBJ2-7; no reliable D call. V gave up 4 bases and J gave up 0 bases, with 11 bases separating them. The CDR3 extends over 14 amino acids. The germline gives CDR1 SGHKS, CDR2 YYEKEE (reference sequence). The CDR3 coding sequence is TGTGCCAGCAGCCCCCAGGCTCACTCCTACGAGCAGTACTTC. It translates to CASSPQAHSYEQYF.